Sequencing of this T cell receptor (beta chain) was carried out in a study of T cell clonality in common variable immunodeficiency. Study conclusions and caveats: Patient heterogeneity in the CVID cohort limited correlations between repertoire features and clinical complications.

This clone has ten or more counts. The antigen is unknown. The CDR3 is cut off 3 residues early in the read; its end comes from the germline J gene. Most patients and controls had Caucasian heritage. From germline, CDR1 is MNHNS and CDR2 SASEGT. This CDR3 has 16 residues. V dropped 1 base and J dropped 0; count of bases not matched to a gene: 2. Equal genomic DNA amounts from CVID and control samples were sequenced. Libraries were prepared by immunoSEQ multiplex PCR; TCRdb keeps only in-frame clonotypes and omits some of them. The data show more than 35,000 clones, with none appearing a single time. The chain has TRBV6-1 and TRBJ2-1; 8 bases align to TRBD2. The sample was peripheral blood mononuclear cells. The receptor comes from a person between 18 and 75 years old in good health. This CDR3 is CASSEDGGDSYNEQFF. The covered CDR3 bases are TGTGCCAGCAGTGAAGACGGGGGGGACTCCTACAATGAG.